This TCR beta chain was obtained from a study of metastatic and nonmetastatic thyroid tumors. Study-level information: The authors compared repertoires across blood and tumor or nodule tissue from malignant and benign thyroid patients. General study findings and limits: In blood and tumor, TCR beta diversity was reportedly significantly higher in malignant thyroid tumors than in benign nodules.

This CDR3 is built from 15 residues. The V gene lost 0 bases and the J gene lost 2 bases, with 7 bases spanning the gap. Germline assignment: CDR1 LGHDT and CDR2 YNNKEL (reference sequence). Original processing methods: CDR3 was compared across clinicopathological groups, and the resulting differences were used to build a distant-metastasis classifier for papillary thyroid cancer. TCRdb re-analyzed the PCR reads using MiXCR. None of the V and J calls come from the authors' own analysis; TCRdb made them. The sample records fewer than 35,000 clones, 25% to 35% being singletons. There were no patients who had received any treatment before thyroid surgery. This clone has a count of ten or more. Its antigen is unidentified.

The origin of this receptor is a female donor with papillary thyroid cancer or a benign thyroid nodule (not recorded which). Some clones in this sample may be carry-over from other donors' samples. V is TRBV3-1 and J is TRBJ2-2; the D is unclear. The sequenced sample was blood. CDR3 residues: CASSQEGYNTGELFF. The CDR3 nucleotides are TGTGCCAGCAGCCAAGAGGGGTATAACACCGGGGAGCTGTTTTTT.